This TCR beta chain was profiled in a study of T cell repertoires in cytomegalovirus infection. In TCRdb, the reads were re-called with MiXCR into one record per CDR3 protein. The sample lists some 220,000 distinct CDR3 sequences; 35% to 40% were seen once. This clonotype has just a few counts. The target antigen is unknown. Between the trimmed V and J ends, which lost 2 bases and 5 bases, there was a span of 10 bases. This CDR3 region has 14 residues. The V gene's germline CDR1 is SGHVS and CDR2 FNYEAQ. The rearrangement uses TRBV7-6 and TRBJ2-1; D is uncertain. The material sequenced was CD8+ T cells from cultured PBMCs, taken from culture after CMV antigen stimulation. The source is a human donor in good health (CMV status not recorded). Some clones in this sample may be carry-over from other donors' samples. The CDR3 DNA is TGTGCCAGCAGCTTATTGGGGTCGCACAATGAGCAGTTCTTC. Encoded protein: CASSLLGSHNEQFF.